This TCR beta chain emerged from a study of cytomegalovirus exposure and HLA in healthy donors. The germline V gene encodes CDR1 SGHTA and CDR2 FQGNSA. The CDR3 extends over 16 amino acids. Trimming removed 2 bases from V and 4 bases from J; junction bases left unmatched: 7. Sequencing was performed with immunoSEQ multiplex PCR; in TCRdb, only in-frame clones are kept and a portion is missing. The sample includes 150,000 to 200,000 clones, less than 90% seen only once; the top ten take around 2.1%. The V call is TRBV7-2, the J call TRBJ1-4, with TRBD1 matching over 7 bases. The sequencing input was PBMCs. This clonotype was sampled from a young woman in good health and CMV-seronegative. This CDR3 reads CASSLRQGGSNEKLFF. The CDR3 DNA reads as TGTGCCAGCAGCTTAAGACAGGGTGGGAGTAATGAAAAACTGTTTTTT.